This paragraph reports one TCR beta chain. Trimming cost V 2 bases and J 7 bases, with 11 bases left between them. Germline assignment: CDR1 ENHRY and CDR2 SYGVKD. The CDR3 loop spans 13 amino acids. The record originates from a study of blood T cell repertoires in COVID-19. Study-level background: Acute-phase and convalescent COVID-19 samples originated in the United States, Italy and Spain. PBMCs, B-cell-depleted T cells, or T cells were the source of the cDNA or gDNA that made up the material.

Source study methods: Counts of nucleated cells, estimated from reference gene primer amplification, were obtained. The table came from immunoSEQ multiplex PCR; TCRdb's copy has only in-frame clones and leaves some out. V and J calls plus clone size are reproduced from that table; the DNA served to infer D and trimming. The sample contains about 120,000 clones, around 89% of which appear only once. This sequence originates from a woman aged 55 to 70 with COVID-19, enrolled during active disease. V gene TRBV10-3 combines with J gene TRBJ2-5; TRBD1 is a possible D gene (5 bases). Sequencing was carried out using peripheral blood. The CDR3 reads CAISEDTQGTQYF. CDR3 nucleotide sequence: TGTGCCATCAGTGAGGACACCCAGGGGACCCAGTACTTC.